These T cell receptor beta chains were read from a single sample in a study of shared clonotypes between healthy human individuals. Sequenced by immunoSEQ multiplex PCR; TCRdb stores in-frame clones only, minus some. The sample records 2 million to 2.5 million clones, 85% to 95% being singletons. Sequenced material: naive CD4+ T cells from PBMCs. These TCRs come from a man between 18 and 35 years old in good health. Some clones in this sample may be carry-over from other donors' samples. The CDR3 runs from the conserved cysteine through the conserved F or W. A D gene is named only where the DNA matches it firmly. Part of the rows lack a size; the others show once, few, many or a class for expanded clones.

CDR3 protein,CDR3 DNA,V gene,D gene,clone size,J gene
CASSSPESGETQYF,TGCGCCAGCAGCTCCCCGGAATCGGGGGAGACCCAGTACTTC,TRBV5-1,NA,NA,TRBJ2-5
CASSQSGTSGAYEQYF,TGTGCCAGCAGCCAATCGGGGACTAGCGGAGCCTACGAGCAGTACTTC,TRBV4-2,TRBD2,NA,TRBJ2-7
CASSEAGKLFF,TGTGCCAGCAGTGAAGCAGGAAAACTGTTTTTT,TRBV2,NA,NA,TRBJ1-4
CASISQKGFEKLFF,TGTGCCAGCATTTCCCAAAAGGGTTTTGAAAAACTGTTTTTT,TRBV2,NA,NA,TRBJ1-4
CASSHPGAGSYNEQFF,TGTGCCAGCAGCCATCCGGGGGCGGGATCCTACAATGAGCAGTTCTTC,TRBV11-1,NA,NA,TRBJ2-1
CSVVGRQGEFGTEAFF,TGCAGCGTTGTTGGCCGGCAGGGGGAGTTTGGAACTGAAGCTTTCTTT,TRBV29-1,TRBD1,once,TRBJ1-1
CASSAQQGALTGELFF,TGTGCCAGTAGTGCCCAACAGGGGGCATTGACCGGGGAGCTGTTTTTT,TRBV19,TRBD1,NA,TRBJ2-2
CASSFTGRAYYEQYF,TGTGCCAGCAGTTTTACAGGCAGGGCTTACTACGAGCAGTACTTC,TRBV28,NA,NA,TRBJ2-7
CATSRAPPWGSGTSYEQYF,TGTGCCACCAGCAGAGCACCTCCATGGGGTAGCGGGACCTCCTACGAGCAGTACTTC,TRBV15,TRBD2,NA,TRBJ2-7
CASSQRRYEQYF,TGTGCCAGCAGCCAGAGAAGGTACGAGCAGTACTTC,TRBV5-6,NA,NA,TRBJ2-7
CASRQSGTGAGYTF,TGTGCCAGCAGGCAAAGCGGGACAGGGGCCGGCTACACCTTC,TRBV28,TRBD1,NA,TRBJ1-2
CASSLVAGGRTDTQYF,TGTGCCAGCAGCTTAGTGGCAGGGGGCCGCACAGATACGCAGTATTTT,TRBV11-2,TRBD1,once,TRBJ2-3
CASSPRTGNFQNEQFF,TGTGCCAGCAGCCCTCGGACAGGGAATTTCCAGAATGAGCAGTTCTTC,TRBV11-3,TRBD1,NA,TRBJ2-1
CSVGPGSTEAFF,TGCAGCGTTGGACCTGGGAGCACTGAAGCTTTCTTT,TRBV29-1,NA,NA,TRBJ1-1
CASSSRGGHYGYTF,TGTGCCAGCAGCTCAAGGGGGGGACACTATGGCTACACCTTC,TRBV11-2,NA,NA,TRBJ1-2
CASSASGRAGGTQYF,TGTGCCAGCAGCGCCAGCGGGAGGGCCGGCGGTACGCAGTATTTT,TRBV7-9,TRBD2,once,TRBJ2-3
CASSPGTHYGYTF,TGTGCCAGCAGTCCCGGGACACACTATGGCTACACCTTC,TRBV11-2,NA,NA,TRBJ1-2
CASSPRASSYNEQFF,TGTGCCAGCAGTCCAAGAGCCAGCTCCTACAATGAGCAGTTCTTC,TRBV6-6,NA,NA,TRBJ2-1
CASSPPSRVSGYEQYF,TGTGCCAGCTCACCACCCTCTCGGGTGTCGGGCTACGAGCAGTACTTC,TRBV18,NA,NA,TRBJ2-7
CASSYSLTSYNEQFF,TGTGCCAGCAGTTACTCGTTGACCTCCTACAATGAGCAGTTCTTC,TRBV6-5,NA,NA,TRBJ2-1
CAWSVGTGYRQTQYF,TGTGCCTGGAGTGTCGGGACAGGGTATAGGCAGACCCAGTACTTC,TRBV30,TRBD1,once,TRBJ2-5
CASSLARGSMMRTDTQYF,TGTGCCAGCAGCTTAGCTCGGGGATCAATGATGAGGACAGATACGCAGTATTTT,TRBV7-8,NA,NA,TRBJ2-3
CASSPTTGWNTGELFF,TGTGCCAGCAGCCCGACGACAGGGTGGAACACCGGGGAGCTGTTTTTT,TRBV5-6,TRBD1,NA,TRBJ2-2
CASRSWETNTEAFF,TGTGCCAGCAGGTCGTGGGAGACGAACACTGAAGCTTTCTTT,TRBV28,NA,NA,TRBJ1-1
CASSSSGTGWYGYTF,TGTGCCAGCAGTTCCTCCGGGACAGGGTGGTATGGCTACACCTTC,TRBV6-5,TRBD1,NA,TRBJ1-2
CASSEALGGTGYTF,TGTGCCAGCAGTGAAGCGTTGGGGGGTACGGGCTACACCTTC,TRBV6-1,NA,NA,TRBJ1-2
CASSVGTSGGANVLTF,TGTGCCAGCAGCGTCGGGACTAGCGGTGGGGCCAACGTCCTGACTTTC,TRBV9,TRBD2,NA,TRBJ2-6
CSAPRGETQYF,TGCAGTGCGCCGAGAGGCGAGACCCAGTACTTC,TRBV20-1,NA,NA,TRBJ2-5
CASSEGSDGYTF,TGTGCCAGCAGTGAAGGCTCCGATGGCTACACCTTC,TRBV6-1,NA,NA,TRBJ1-2
CASSLAWTSGRNTGELFF,TGTGCCAGCAGCTTAGCGTGGACTAGCGGGAGAAACACCGGGGAGCTGTTTTTT,TRBV11-2,TRBD2,NA,TRBJ2-2
CASSPIGTGAYEQYF,TGTGCCAGCTCCCCGATCGGGACAGGAGCCTACGAGCAGTACTTC,TRBV18,TRBD1,NA,TRBJ2-7
CASSEAPTDEQYF,TGTGCCAGCAGCGAGGCTCCTACGGACGAGCAGTACTTC,TRBV9,NA,NA,TRBJ2-7
CASSLSIVGSYEQYF,TGTGCCAGCAGTTTATCCATCGTCGGGTCCTACGAGCAGTACTTC,TRBV28,NA,NA,TRBJ2-7
CASSPVFGEQYF,TGTGCCAGCTCACCAGTCTTTGGAGAGCAGTACTTC,TRBV18,NA,NA,TRBJ2-7
CASSLRGDSPNKQYF,TGTGCCAGCAGTTTAAGGGGGGACTCGCCAAATAAGCAGTACTTC,TRBV27,NA,NA,TRBJ2-7
CASSLVRTVTTNEKLFF,TGTGCCAGCAGCTTAGTACGGACAGTTACAACTAATGAAAAACTGTTTTTT,TRBV7-8,NA,NA,TRBJ1-4
CASSLRQGGDTEAFF,TGTGCCAGCAGTCTCAGACAGGGGGGCGACACTGAAGCTTTCTTT,TRBV27,TRBD1,NA,TRBJ1-1
CASRRQGDGNTIYF,TGTGCCAGCAGACGACAGGGGGATGGAAACACCATATATTTT,TRBV25-1,TRBD1,NA,TRBJ1-3
CASNTYNSPLHF,TGTGCCAGCAATACCTATAATTCACCCCTCCACTTT,TRBV6-1,NA,NA,TRBJ1-6
CAWAGDLGETQYF,TGTGCCTGGGCGGGAGACCTTGGTGAGACCCAGTACTTC,TRBV30,TRBD2,NA,TRBJ2-5
CASSLGVGSLDEQYF,TGTGCCAGCAGCTTAGGGGTCGGGAGCCTCGACGAGCAGTACTTC,TRBV7-9,NA,NA,TRBJ2-7
CASQTYNEQFF,TGTGCCTCACAGACCTACAATGAGCAGTTCTTC,TRBV28,NA,NA,TRBJ2-1
CASSQWTLNTEAFF,TGTGCCAGCAGCCAATGGACCCTTAACACTGAAGCTTTCTTT,TRBV16,NA,NA,TRBJ1-1
CASSAGAPNQPQHF,TGTGCCAGCAGTGCAGGGGCGCCCAATCAGCCCCAGCATTTT,TRBV6-6,NA,NA,TRBJ1-5
CSVESGATYGYTF,TGCAGCGTTGAATCAGGGGCCACCTATGGCTACACCTTC,TRBV29-1,NA,NA,TRBJ1-2
CASSLLAGGHSEQYF,TGTGCCAGCAGCCTCCTAGCGGGAGGGCACAGCGAGCAGTACTTC,TRBV6-5,TRBD2,NA,TRBJ2-7
CASSFSRYITSGELFF,TGTGCCAGCAGTTTTTCCAGGTACATCACGTCCGGGGAGCTGTTTTTT,TRBV28,NA,NA,TRBJ2-2
CASSLAARGTDTQYF,TGCGCCAGCAGCTTGGCTGCCAGGGGCACAGATACGCAGTATTTT,TRBV5-1,NA,NA,TRBJ2-3
CASSITPKVGENEKLFF,TGTGCCAGCAGCATAACTCCCAAAGTGGGCGAGAATGAAAAACTGTTTTTT,TRBV27,NA,NA,TRBJ1-4
CASSATGLGAQETQYF,TGTGCCAGCAGTGCCACCGGGCTGGGGGCCCAAGAGACCCAGTACTTC,TRBV6-1,NA,NA,TRBJ2-5
CASLPWPGQGHGSYGYTF,TGTGCCAGCCTCCCCTGGCCGGGACAGGGGCACGGAAGCTATGGCTACACCTTC,TRBV7-2,TRBD1,NA,TRBJ1-2
CASSPGGGAGYGYTF,TGTGCCAGCAGCCCAGGTGGGGGGGCCGGGTATGGCTACACCTTC,TRBV5-4,NA,NA,TRBJ1-2
CASSTGEGDTQYF,TGTGCCAGCAGCACAGGGGAGGGAGATACGCAGTATTTT,TRBV2,NA,NA,TRBJ2-3
CSVAGQGSPNYGYTF,TGCAGCGTTGCGGGACAGGGCTCACCTAACTATGGCTACACCTTC,TRBV29-1,TRBD1,NA,TRBJ1-2